The sequence of this T cell receptor (beta chain) was determined in a study of blood T cell repertoires in COVID-19. Study as a whole: Italy, Spain and the United States were the sources of the convalescent and acute COVID-19 samples. In each case, the material was cDNA or gDNA derived from T cells, B-cell-depleted T cells, or PBMCs.

In the original processing: Counts of nucleated cells, estimated from reference gene primer amplification, were obtained. Produced via immunoSEQ multiplex PCR; TCRdb's table is partial and in-frame only. V, J and clone size reflect that table, while D and trimming were determined from the DNA. Of tens of thousands of clones listed, approximately 88% are singletons. The CDR3 is 20 residues long. This TCR was sampled from a man between 45 and 60 years old with active or convalescent COVID-19. This chain joins TRBV21-1 and TRBJ1-1; the table's D call, TRBD1, has no DNA check behind it. TRBV21-1 is a pseudogene segment. Sample: peripheral blood. CDR3 residues: CASSKETKGDPKNPNTEAFF. CDR3 in DNA: TGTGCCAGCAGCAAAGAGACTAAGGGGGACCCAAAGAACCCGAACACTGAAGCTTTCTTT.